The source of this T cell receptor (beta chain) is a study of identical twins (dated by TCRdb to the mid-2010s). Background on the whole study: To test whether fetal clonotypes persist, the study used deep sequencing on TCR alpha and beta repertoires from monozygotic twins, unrelated adults of various ages, and cord blood. To rule out contamination, the twin experiments were replicated at different times with different library preparation protocols. Broader findings and caveats from the paper: A weaker excess of twin sharing was found in beta out-of-frame sequences because the signal-to-noise ratio was lowered by fewer shared sequences. Compared with coincidental sharing between unrelated individuals, an excess of low generation-probability sequences was observed among out-of-frame TCR alpha sequences shared between twins. Recombination models systematically underestimated out-of-frame TCR alpha sharing in monozygotic twins but agreed with sharing between unrelated individuals. Abundant cord blood beta clonotypes had fewer insertions, young adult naive repertoires showed a similar but weaker trend, and memory repertoires showed no such trend. Because the same donors could not be followed over many years, conclusions were based on cross-sectional statistical analysis. Zero-insertion analyses could be partly confounded by invariant T cells such as MAIT and iNKT, although diverse VJ usage argued against such confounding for most clonotypes.

Every donor in the study was a healthy Caucasian. The twin cohort consisted of three pairs of female monozygotic twins, all aged roughly 18 to 29 years. The RNA used for TCR libraries was isolated from peripheral blood mononuclear cells. Library preparation was by 5' RACE. TCRdb names Illumina HiSeq 2000 as the instrument used. A universal primer binding site was introduced by template switching, and a unique molecular identifier was present in the final cDNA, enabling accurate counting of TCR cDNA molecules. Specific primers in the conserved constant-segment region were used to synthesize first-strand cDNA for TCR alpha and beta chains. Each cDNA library was double barcoded, with a SMART-Mk sample barcode plus Illumina barcodes, to control for contamination. TruSeq adapter sequences along with Illumina sample barcodes were introduced in two successive PCR steps. The TCR alpha and beta cDNA libraries were sequenced on the Illumina HiSeq platform using custom primers. The authors' analysis ran thus. Unique molecular identifiers were extracted from raw reads with MiGEC, and CDR3 positions were determined with MiXCR. Recombination models were inferred per individual with the repgenHMM and IGoR tools using an EM algorithm. Shared clonotype analysis was performed with the tcR package in R, normalizing sharing by the product of cloneset sizes. To study raw recombination free of thymic and clonal selection effects, out-of-frame nonproductive sequences were analyzed. The raw public data were reprocessed by TCRdb itself: fastp quality trimming at Q25, MiXCR clonotype calling, in-frame beta chains only. Identical CDR3 proteins give one entry, which carries the most common genes and DNA. TCRdb, rather than the study authors, made the V and J calls. For this sample the table gives under 900,000 distinct CDR3 sequences, of which roughly 18% were detected only once. Around 13% of the sample is in the top ten clones.

The CDR3 runs 13 residues from the cysteine to the phenylalanine. CDR3 DNA only is kept here, 39 bases in frame from base 1. Relative to germline, V is missing 6 bases and J is missing 5 bases, with 9 bases of the junction outside any gene match. As encoded in the germline V gene (reference sequence), CDR1 is DFQATT while CDR2 is SNEGSKA. Comment on this clonotype: Its target antigen remains unknown. Base quality data are lacking; no much larger clone is found one base away.

The sample also formed part of further work on T cells expressing NK-cell markers. Per the second study: TCR beta-chain repertoires were profiled in sorted CD3+CD56+NKG2C+, CD3+CD56+NKG2C- and CD3+CD56-NKG2C+ T-cell subsets from seven or eight donors. Of the eight sequenced donors, seven were found to be HCMV-seropositive and one was found to be HCMV-seronegative. To restrict sorting to alphabetaTCR-expressing T cells, an anti-gammadeltaTCR antibody was added in several experiments. In roughly six donors, the dominant CD3+CD56+NKG2C+ clonotypes ranked among the top 10 CD8+ clonotypes, making up roughly 1.0-7.5% of CD8+ T cells. Those dominant clonotypes were again the most abundant among CD3+CD56-NKG2C+ cells in a handful of donors, at roughly 25-60.1%. It remained unclear whether the expanded NKG2C-expressing T cell clones were specific for HCMV antigens. All eight donors whose samples were sequenced were randomly selected healthy volunteers, three of them men and five women. To determine HCMV serostatus, a commercial ELISA kit was used to detect HCMV-specific IgG in serum. For several donors, bulk peripheral blood T-cell repertoires were additionally sequenced from unsorted PBMC. Reads were demultiplexed and grouped by UMI with MIGEC, and clonotypes were assembled and quantified with MiTCR. To exclude erroneous sequences, any TCR cDNA sequence not supported by at least two reads was discarded. The tcR package was used for downstream repertoire analysis, with clonotypes matched between fractions based on CDR3 nucleotide sequence plus V segment. Antigen specificity was annotated against VDJdb with VDJmatch, allowing one amino acid substitution in CDR3.

The material sequenced was PBMCs. The chain couples TRBV20-1 to TRBJ1-2, and 7 junction bases match TRBD1. The sequence derives from a woman in her late teens or twenties in good health. The DNA sequence is given as TGCAGTGCACTTGACAGGGTGGGGTATGGCTACACCTTC. Its coded protein is CSALDRVGYGYTF.